Following are 6 T cell receptor beta chains from one sample sequenced in a study of spatial heterogeneity in lung cancer. Study-level results: Tumoral mutation counts were tracked by counts of expanded intratumoral alpha and beta TCRs.

Time point: sample taken at primary tumor resection. One entry per CDR3 protein results from TCRdb running MiXCR on the 5' RACE reads. This sample has about 6,000 distinct CDR3 sequences, with 11% to 15% found just once. These TCRs' antigens remain unknown. The sample consisted of lung tumor tissue, taken at surgery. These receptors all come from a male donor with early-stage non-small cell lung cancer.

This clonotype was seen at least ten times. V usage is TRBV5-6 and J usage is TRBJ1-1; tentatively, D is TRBD1 (6 bases). CDR3 length: 16 amino acids. Trimming took 4 bases from V and 3 from J, leaving 19 bases between them. Germline V gene sequence: CDR1 SGHDT, CDR2 YYEEEE. The CDR3 coding sequence is TGTGCCAGCAGCCCCAGGACAGATCTGAGGGACACTGAAGCTTTCTTT. Protein: CASSPRTDLRDTEAFF.

This clonotype qualifies as medium-sized (0.01 to 0.1%). The chain has TRBV20-1 and TRBJ2-5, with a possible D match to TRBD2 (7 bases). Germline V gives CDR1 DFQATT, CDR2 SNEGSKA (reference sequence). Deletions cut 5 bases from V and 2 bases from J, with 15 bases between. CDR3 length: 14 residues. In DNA form, the CDR3 reads TGCAGTGCTGGGAAGGGGGGGAGGCAAGAGACCCAGTACTTC. It encodes CSAGKGGRQETQYF.

This clonotype was detected a few times. The chain carries TRBV7-9 and TRBJ2-2; 9 nucleotides line up with TRBD1. The CDR3 is made up of 16 amino acids. Unmatched junction bases numbered 9, after V lost 5 bases and J lost 5 bases. In germline, CDR1 is SEHNR, CDR2 FQNEAQ (reference sequence). This chain's CDR3 is CASSAWDREITGELFF. DNA of the CDR3: TGTGCCAGCAGCGCTTGGGACAGGGAAATTACCGGGGAGCTGTTTTTT.

V and J are TRBV7-2 and TRBJ1-5; D remains ambiguous. CDR1 and CDR2 (germline): SGHTA, FQGNSA. V was cut by 2 bases and J by 6 bases, with 14 bases left in between. The CDR3 is 15 residues long. CDR3 bases: TGTGCCAGCAGCTTATCCCCCAGCGCGGGTCAGCCCCAGCATTTT. Amino acid sequence: CASSLSPSAGQPQHF.

This clonotype is judged medium-sized. The V and J genes are TRBV5-6 and TRBJ1-5; D is unclear. The CDR3 is 13 amino acids. Trimming took 4 bases from V and 2 from J, leaving 7 bases between them. CDR1 and CDR2 (germline): SGHDT, YYEEEE. CDR3 nucleotides: TGTGCCAGCAGCCCGCTTGGCAATCAGCCCCAGCATTTT. Amino acid sequence: CASSPLGNQPQHF.

This clonotype was seen ten or more times. The chain employs TRBV20-1 and TRBJ2-7, with a weak D call TRBD2 (6 bases). Germline V lookup: CDR1 DFQATT, CDR2 SNEGSKA (reference sequence). Deletions cut 6 bases from V and 3 bases from J, with 15 bases between. The CDR3 covers 13 residues. CDR3 in DNA: TGCAGTGCCCCGGGGGAAGTGTTCTACGAGCAGTACTTC. Protein: CSAPGEVFYEQYF.